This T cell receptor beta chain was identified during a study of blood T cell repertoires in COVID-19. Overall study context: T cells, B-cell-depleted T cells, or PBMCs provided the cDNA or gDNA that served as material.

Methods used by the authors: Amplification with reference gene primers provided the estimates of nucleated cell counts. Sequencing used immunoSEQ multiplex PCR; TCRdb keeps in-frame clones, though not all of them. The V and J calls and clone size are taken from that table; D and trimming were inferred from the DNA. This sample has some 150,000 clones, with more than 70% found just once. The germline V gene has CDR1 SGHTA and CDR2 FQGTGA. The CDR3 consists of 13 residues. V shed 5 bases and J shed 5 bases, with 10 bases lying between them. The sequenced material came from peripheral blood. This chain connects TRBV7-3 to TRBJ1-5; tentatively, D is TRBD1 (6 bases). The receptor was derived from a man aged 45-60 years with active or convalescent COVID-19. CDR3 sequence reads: CASSRDIDQPQHF. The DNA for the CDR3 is TGTGCCAGCAGCCGGGACATAGATCAGCCCCAGCATTTT.